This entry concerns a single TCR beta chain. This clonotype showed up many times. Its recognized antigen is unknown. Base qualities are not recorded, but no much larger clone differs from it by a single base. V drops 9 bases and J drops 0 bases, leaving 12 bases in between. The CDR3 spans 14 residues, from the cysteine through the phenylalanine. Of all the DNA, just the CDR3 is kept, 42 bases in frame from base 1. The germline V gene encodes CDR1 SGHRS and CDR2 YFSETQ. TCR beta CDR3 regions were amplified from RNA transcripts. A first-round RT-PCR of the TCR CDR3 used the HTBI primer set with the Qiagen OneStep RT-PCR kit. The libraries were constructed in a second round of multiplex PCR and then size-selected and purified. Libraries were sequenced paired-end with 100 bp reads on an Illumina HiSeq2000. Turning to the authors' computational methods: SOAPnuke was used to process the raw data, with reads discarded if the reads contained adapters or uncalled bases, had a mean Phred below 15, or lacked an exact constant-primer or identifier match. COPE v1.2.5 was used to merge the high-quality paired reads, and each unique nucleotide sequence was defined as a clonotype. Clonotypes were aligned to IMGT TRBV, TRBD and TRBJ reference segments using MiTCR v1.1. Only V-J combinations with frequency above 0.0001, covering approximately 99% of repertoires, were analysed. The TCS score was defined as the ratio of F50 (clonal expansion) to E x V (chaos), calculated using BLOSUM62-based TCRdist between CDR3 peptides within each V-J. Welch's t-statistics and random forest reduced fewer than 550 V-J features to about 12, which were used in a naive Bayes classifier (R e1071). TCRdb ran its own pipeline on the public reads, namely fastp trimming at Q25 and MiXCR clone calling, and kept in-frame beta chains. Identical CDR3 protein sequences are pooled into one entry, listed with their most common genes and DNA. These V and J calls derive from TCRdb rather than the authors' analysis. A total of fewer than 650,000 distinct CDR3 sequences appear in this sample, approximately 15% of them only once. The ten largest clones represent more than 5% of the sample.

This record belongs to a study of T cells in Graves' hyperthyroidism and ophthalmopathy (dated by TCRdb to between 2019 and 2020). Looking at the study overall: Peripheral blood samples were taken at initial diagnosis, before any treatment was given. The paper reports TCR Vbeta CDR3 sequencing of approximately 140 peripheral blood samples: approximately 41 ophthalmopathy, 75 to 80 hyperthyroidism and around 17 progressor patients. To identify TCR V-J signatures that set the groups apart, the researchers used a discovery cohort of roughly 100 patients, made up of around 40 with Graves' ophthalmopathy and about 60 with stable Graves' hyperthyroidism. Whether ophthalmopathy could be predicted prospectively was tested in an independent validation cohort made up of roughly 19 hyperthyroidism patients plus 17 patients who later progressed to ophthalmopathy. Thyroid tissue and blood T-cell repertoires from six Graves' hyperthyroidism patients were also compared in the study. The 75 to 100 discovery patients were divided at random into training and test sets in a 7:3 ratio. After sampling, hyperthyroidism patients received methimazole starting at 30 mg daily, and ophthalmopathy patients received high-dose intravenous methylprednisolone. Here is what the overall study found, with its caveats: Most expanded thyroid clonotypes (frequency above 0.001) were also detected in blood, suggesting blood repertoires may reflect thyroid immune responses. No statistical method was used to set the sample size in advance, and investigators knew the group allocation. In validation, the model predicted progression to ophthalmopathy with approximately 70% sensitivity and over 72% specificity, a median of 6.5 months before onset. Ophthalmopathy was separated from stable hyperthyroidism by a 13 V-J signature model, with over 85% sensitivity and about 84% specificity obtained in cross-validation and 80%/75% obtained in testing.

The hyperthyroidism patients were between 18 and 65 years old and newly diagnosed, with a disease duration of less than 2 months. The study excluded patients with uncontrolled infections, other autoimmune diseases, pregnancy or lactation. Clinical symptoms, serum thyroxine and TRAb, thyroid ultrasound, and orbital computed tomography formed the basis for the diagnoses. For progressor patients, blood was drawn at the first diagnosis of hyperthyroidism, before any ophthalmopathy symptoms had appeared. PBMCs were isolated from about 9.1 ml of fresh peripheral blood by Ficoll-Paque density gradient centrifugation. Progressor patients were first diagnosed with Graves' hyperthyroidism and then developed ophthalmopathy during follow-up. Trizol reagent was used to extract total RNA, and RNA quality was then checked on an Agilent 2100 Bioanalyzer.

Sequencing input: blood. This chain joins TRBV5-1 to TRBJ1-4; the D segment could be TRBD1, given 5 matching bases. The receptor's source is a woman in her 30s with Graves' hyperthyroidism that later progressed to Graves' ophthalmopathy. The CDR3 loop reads CATRRTSTNEKLFF. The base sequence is TGCGCCACCCGACGGACATCAACTAATGAAAAACTGTTTTTT.